In this sample, the clone carrying this T cell receptor (beta chain) turned up a few times. TCRdb called the RT-PCR reads again in MiXCR, with one record for every CDR3 protein. Of about 960,000 distinct CDR3 sequences listed, approximately 18% are singletons. This entry belongs to a study of patients and donors after allogeneic stem cell transplantation. CDR3 length equals 12 residues. Trimming left V 4 bases short and J 11 bases short, with 15 bases between. Germline V gene data show CDR1 as SGDLS and CDR2 as YYNGEE. J is TRBJ1-1 and V is TRBV9; tentatively, D is TRBD1 (6 bases). Material: blood, either unsorted or a sorted T cell fraction (not recorded which). This receptor was taken from a human donor who was either an allogeneic HSCT recipient or a stem cell or donor lymphocyte infusion donor (not recorded which). It is not recorded whose cells these are; they may come from a transplant donor. The DNA of the CDR3 is TGTGCCAGCAGCCCGCCGGGGGCCGGGGCTTTCTTT. This encodes CASSPPGAGAFF.